The sequence of this T cell receptor (beta chain) was determined in a study of shared clonotypes between healthy human individuals. Only in-frame clones appear in the TCRdb table, and some are missing; sequencing was by immunoSEQ multiplex PCR. The data show roughly 500,000 clones, around 80% seen once. CDR1 and CDR2 (germline): SNHLY, FYNNEI. This CDR3 is built from 13 residues. The V gene lost 4 bases and the J gene lost 4 bases, with 8 bases spanning the gap. This TCR was recovered from a woman aged 40 to 50 in good health. Some clones in this sample may be carry-over from other donors' samples. V usage is TRBV2 and J usage is TRBJ2-1, with D perhaps matching TRBD2 (6 bases). Sample: PBMCs. Written as DNA, the CDR3 is TGTGCCAGCAGTGGGGACTCGTACAATGAGCAGTTCTTC. Translating gives CASSGDSYNEQFF.